Presented here are 8 T cell receptor beta chains from one specimen sequenced in a study of molecular identifiers for immune sequencing clone quantification. Via MiXCR, TCRdb re-called the PCR reads, giving one row per CDR3 protein. The sample consists of around 7,700 distinct CDR3 sequences, about 32% of them appearing once. Sequences were obtained from naive CD8+ T cells from blood, with Jurkat cell RNA spiked in. Noted subset: FACS-sorted CD8+CD4-CCR7+CD45RA+ naive T cells. These receptors came from a human donor in good health. Some libraries in this study had Jurkat cell RNA spiked in.

This clonotype was picked up a small number of times. The chain recombines TRBV24-1 with TRBJ2-4, with 8 bases aligning to TRBD1. Losses at the gene ends were 2 bases for V and 1 base for J; bases not matched to a gene: 6. The CDR3 spans 17 residues. Looked up from germline, CDR1 is KGHDR and CDR2 is SFDVKD. The CDR3 DNA is TGTGCCACCAGTGATTCCACAGGGGGTATGGCCAAAAACATTCAGTACTTC. As protein: CATSDSTGGMAKNIQYF.

This clonotype has only a few counts. The chain carries TRBV4-3 and TRBJ1-3, with a weak D call TRBD1 (6 bases). The V gene's germline CDR1 is LGHNA and CDR2 YSLEER. V was clipped by 0 bases and J by 1 base, with 10 bases between them. The length of the CDR3 is 16 residues. CDR3 protein: CASSQDQQGSGNTIYF. DNA of the CDR3: TGCGCCAGCAGCCAAGATCAACAGGGATCTGGAAACACCATATATTTT.

The V and J genes are TRBV6-5 and TRBJ2-2; no clear D. The CDR3 has 15 residues. V was trimmed by 2 bases and J by 2 bases, leaving 9 bases between them. CDR1 MNHEY and CDR2 SVGAGI come from the germline V gene. The CDR3 here is CASSYVPDNTGELFF. For the CDR3, the DNA is TGTGCCAGCAGTTACGTTCCTGATAACACCGGGGAGCTGTTTTTT.

This chain uses TRBV28 with TRBJ2-7, with no clear D. The germline V gene has CDR1 MDHEN and CDR2 SYDVKM. The CDR3 spans 11 residues. The V and J ends lost 3 bases and 3 bases respectively, with 3 bases between them. CDR3 nucleotide sequence: TGTGCCAGCAGTTTCCTCTACGAGCAGTACTTC. Translation: CASSFLYEQYF.

The rearrangement links TRBV19 to TRBJ2-3, with a weak D call TRBD1 (5 bases). The CDR3 length is 18 residues. V shed 0 bases and J shed 4 bases, with 20 bases lying between them. Germline CDR1 reads LNHDA; CDR2 reads SQIVND (reference sequence). CDR3 DNA: TGTGCCAGTAGTATAGATATTCACCAGGGTGGTTTCGCAGATACGCAGTATTTT. Its translation is CASSIDIHQGGFADTQYF.

This clonotype was observed a handful of times. In DNA, the CDR3 is TGTGCCAGCAGCTCTGGACAGGGGGCTGAGCAGTTCTTC. Translating gives CASSSGQGAEQFF. V is TRBV5-4 and J is TRBJ2-1; TRBD1 agrees at 11 bases. Trimming at V came to 3 bases and at J to 9 bases, leaving 2 bases not matched to a gene. The CDR3 contains 13 residues. Germline V lookup: CDR1 SGHNT, CDR2 YYREEE (reference sequence).

The J gene is TRBJ2-7, the V gene TRBV25-1; 9 bases are shared with TRBD1. V was pared by 7 bases and J by 5 bases, with 6 bases of the junction left unmatched. The V gene's germline CDR1 is MGHDK and CDR2 SYGVNS. The CDR3 extends over 13 amino acids. CDR3 amino acids: CASKRTGVHEQYF. As DNA, the CDR3 is TGTGCCAGCAAACGGACAGGGGTCCACGAGCAGTACTTC.

This chain joins TRBV27 and TRBJ2-7; 9 positions match TRBD1. Germline assignment: CDR1 MNHEY and CDR2 SMNVEV (reference sequence). Unmatched junction bases numbered 8, after V lost 6 bases and J lost 5 bases. The CDR3 has 14 amino acids. The CDR3 coding sequence is TGTGCCAGCAGACATGGGGGACAGGGAAACGAGCAGTACTTC. Translation: CASRHGGQGNEQYF.